Listed here are 32 T cell receptor beta chains from one sample, sequenced in a study of blood T cell repertoires in COVID-19. Libraries were prepared by immunoSEQ multiplex PCR; TCRdb keeps only in-frame clonotypes and omits some of them. This sample has roughly 100,000 clones; over 80% occur once, and the top ten carry roughly 4%. Sequenced material: peripheral blood. Receptors originate from a woman in her forties or fifties in a cohort sampled during active COVID-19.

The gene calls are TRBV5-8 and TRBJ2-1; 7 bases are a match to TRBD1. V was pared by 4 bases and J by 4 bases, with 5 bases of the junction left unmatched. CDR3 length equals 14 residues. Germline V gives CDR1 SGHTS, CDR2 YDEGEE. The CDR3 is CASSPGQEYNEQFF. CDR3 in DNA: TGTGCCAGCAGCCCTGGACAGGAGTACAATGAGCAGTTCTTC.

The chain employs TRBV7-3 and TRBJ1-1; D is uncertain. Germline V gene data show CDR1 as SGHTA and CDR2 as FQGTGA. The length of the CDR3 is 14 residues. V gave up 1 base and J gave up 0 bases, with 6 bases separating them. In DNA, the CDR3 is TGTGCCAGCAGCTTAAGTCCCATGAACACTGAAGCTTTCTTT. Protein product: CASSLSPMNTEAFF.

This clone was picked up one time. V is TRBV6-5 and J is TRBJ1-5; a possible D gene is TRBD1 (5 bases). Germline CDR1 and CDR2: MNHEY and SVGAGI. The CDR3 covers 14 residues. V was clipped by 2 bases and J by 7 bases, with 12 bases between them. CDR3 DNA: TGTGCCAGCAGTTACGCCGGGGGGAGCCAGCCCCAGCATTTT. This sequence encodes CASSYAGGSQPQHF.

The V call is TRBV14, the J call TRBJ2-3, with 9 nucleotides matching TRBD1. Looked up from germline, CDR1 is SGHDN and CDR2 is FVKESK. The CDR3 contains 18 residues. Trimming at V came to 4 bases and at J to 0 bases, leaving 11 bases not matched to a gene. The CDR3 spells CASSPKNVQGASTDTQYF. The CDR3, as DNA: TGTGCCAGCAGCCCAAAAAATGTACAGGGGGCCAGCACAGATACGCAGTATTTT. Full variable domain (rest looked up from reference TRBV14 and TRBJ2-3): EAGVTQFPSHSVIEKGQTVTLRCDPISGHDNLYWYRRVMGKEIKFLLHFVKESKQDESGMPNNRFLAERTGGTYSTLKVQPAELEDSGVYFCASSPKNVQGASTDTQYFGPGTRLTVL.

The chain links TRBV7-3 to TRBJ2-2, with 12 nucleotides matching TRBD2. Trimming removed 0 bases from V and 5 bases from J; junction bases left unmatched: 10. The CDR3 is made up of 19 amino acids. Germline V gives CDR1 SGHTA, CDR2 FQGTGA. CDR3 DNA: TGTGCCAGCAGCTTAACAGGACTAGCGGGAACTAGTTCTACCGGGGAGCTGTTTTTT. Translating it yields CASSLTGLAGTSSTGELFF. The complete variable domain, with remaining parts taken from reference TRBV7-3 and TRBJ2-2, reads GAGVSQTPSNKVTEKGKYVELRCDPISGHTALYWYRQSLGQGPEFLIYFQGTGAADDSGLPNDRFFAVRPEGSVSTLKIQRTERGDSAVYLCASSLTGLAGTSSTGELFFGEGSRLTVL.

The J gene is TRBJ2-1, the V gene TRBV27; 10 bases are a match to TRBD2. The CDR3 sequence is 17 residues long. The V gene's germline CDR1 is MNHEY and CDR2 SMNVEV (reference sequence). V shed 5 bases, J shed 1 base, and the junction held 8 bases outside the gene matches. The DNA of the CDR3 is TGTGCCAGCAGTCCTCGAGCGGGAGGGGCGTCCTACAATGAGCAGTTCTTC. Amino acids: CASSPRAGGASYNEQFF.

This clone was found once. This chain uses TRBV28 with TRBJ1-2; 11 positions match TRBD1. Germline lookup yields CDR1 MDHEN and CDR2 SYDVKM. The CDR3 runs to 13 residues. Unmatched junction bases numbered 1, after V lost 2 bases and J lost 8 bases. This chain's CDR3 is CASSLGDRGGYTF. The CDR3 DNA reads as TGTGCCAGCAGTTTAGGGGACAGGGGGGGCTACACCTTC.

The rearrangement links TRBV6-1 to TRBJ2-5; TRBD1 is a possible D gene (6 bases). The CDR3 sequence is 15 residues long. The germline V and J ends were trimmed by 3 bases and 11 bases, with 22 bases remaining between them. The germline V gene has CDR1 MNHNS and CDR2 SASEGT. The CDR3 loop is CASSDSTIQGGSQYF. Here the CDR3 DNA reads TGTGCCAGCAGTGATAGTACAATCCAAGGGGGTAGTCAGTACTTC.

The chain combines TRBV2 with TRBJ1-1, with TRBD1 as a possible D gene (5 bases). The CDR3 runs to 12 residues. Germline CDR1 and CDR2: SNHLY and FYNNEI. V dropped 3 bases and J dropped 6 bases, with 8 bases sitting between them. The CDR3 DNA reads as TGTGCCAGCAGTGAGACAGATCCTGAAGCTTTCTTT. Amino acid sequence: CASSETDPEAFF.

The chain recombines TRBV10-1 with TRBJ2-3, with 11 bases lining up with TRBD1. Trimming cost V 6 bases and J 4 bases; bases outside gene matches: 0. The CDR3 length is 13 residues. The V gene's germline CDR1 is WNHNN and CDR2 SYGVQD (reference sequence). The CDR3 reads CASRGQGADTQYF. The CDR3 nucleotides read TGCGCCAGCAGGGGACAGGGGGCAGATACGCAGTATTTT.

The chain combines TRBV7-9 with TRBJ2-5; 10 bases fit TRBD1. V lost 5 bases to trimming and J lost 4 bases; unmatched junction nucleotides: 7. Germline V gives CDR1 SEHNR, CDR2 FQNEAQ (reference sequence). The CDR3 consists of 15 residues. CDR3 sequence reads: CASSHGQGVGETQYF. CDR3 bases: TGTGCCAGCAGCCACGGACAGGGGGTTGGAGAGACCCAGTACTTC.

This sequence joins TRBV28 and TRBJ2-3; D is possibly TRBD2 (6 bases). Germline-derived CDR1 and CDR2 are MDHEN and SYDVKM. The CDR3 is 13 amino acids. Trimming pared 8 bases from V and 14 bases from J, leaving 23 bases between. The CDR3 here is CASQTVITGVPYF. The CDR3 DNA sequence: TGTGCCAGCCAGACTGTAATAACGGGGGTCCCGTATTTT.

The rearrangement links TRBV7-9 to TRBJ2-2, with D maybe TRBD1 (5 bases). Germline values: CDR1 SEHNR, CDR2 FQNEAQ (reference sequence). The germline V and J ends were trimmed by 5 bases and 5 bases, with 9 bases remaining between them. This CDR3 contains 13 residues. The CDR3 nucleotides read TGTGCCAGCAGCCGTGCAGGGACCGGGGAGCTGTTTTTT. Its translation is CASSRAGTGELFF.

This clone appeared a few times. Here the CDR3 reads CASSPQGPLNTIYF. CDR3 DNA sequence: TGTGCCAGCAGTCCCCAGGGGCCATTAAACACCATATATTTT. The chain carries TRBV27 and TRBJ1-3; tentatively, D is TRBD1 (6 bases). Trimming pared 5 bases from V and 6 bases from J, leaving 14 bases between. This CDR3 spans 14 amino acids. CDR1 and CDR2 (germline): MNHEY, SMNVEV (reference sequence).

The CDR3 DNA sequence: TGTGCCAGCAGAATAAGGACTAGCGGGAAATCGGATGAGCAGTTCTTC. Its translation is CASRIRTSGKSDEQFF. The chain links TRBV11-3 to TRBJ2-1, with 12 bases that match TRBD2. CDR1 and CDR2 from the germline V gene are SGHNT and YENEEA. Trimming at V came to 6 bases and at J to 8 bases, leaving 11 bases not matched to a gene. The CDR3 loop spans 16 amino acids.

In nucleotides, the CDR3 is TGTGCCAGCAGCCAGAGAGGAGTCGGGGAGCTGTTTTTT. This translates into CASSQRGVGELFF. The chain carries TRBV3-1 (or the pseudogene TRBV3-2) and TRBJ2-2; D not resolved. The CDR3 contains 13 residues. Trimming took off 3 bases at V and 7 bases at J, with 9 bases between the two ends. CDR1 is LGHDT and CDR2 is YNNKEL in the germline V gene (reference sequence).

The CDR3 DNA follows: TGTGCCAGCAGCCAAGACGGGCGGGGTTGGAGAGAGACCCAGTACTTC. Protein sequence: CASSQDGRGWRETQYF. The chain links TRBV3-1 (or the pseudogene TRBV3-2) to TRBJ2-5; maybe TRBD2 (6 bases). Germline lookup yields CDR1 LGHDT and CDR2 YNNKEL (reference sequence). The CDR3 has 16 residues. Trimming left V 0 bases short and J 4 bases short, with 15 bases between.

CDR3 DNA: TGTGCCTGGAGTGTCCGCGGGACTTGGACCGGGGAGCTGTTTTTT. It yields the protein CAWSVRGTWTGELFF. The chain uses TRBV30 and TRBJ2-2; possible D gene TRBD2, 6 bases. Germline V gene data show CDR1 as GTSNPN and CDR2 as SVGIG (reference sequence). This CDR3 has 15 amino acids. V was shortened by 0 bases and J by 5 bases, with 13 bases between the two germline ends.

The CDR3 protein is CATSGQTGRNTEAFF. The CDR3 DNA sequence: TGTGCCACCAGTGGACAGACAGGGAGGAACACTGAAGCTTTCTTT. This chain links TRBV24-1 with TRBJ1-1; TRBD1 matches 7 bases. V lost 5 bases to trimming and J lost 1 base; unmatched junction nucleotides: 6. Per the germline V gene, CDR1 is KGHDR and CDR2 is SFDVKD. The length of the CDR3 is 15 residues.

In its sample, this clone was seen a few times. This sequence joins TRBV28 and TRBJ2-4, with 7 bases fitting TRBD1. The CDR3 has 13 residues. The V gene end was trimmed by 5 bases and the J gene end by 9 bases; junction bases not matched to a gene: 7. CDR1 MDHEN and CDR2 SYDVKM come from the germline V gene. Here the CDR3 DNA reads TGTGCCAGCAGTGCTGGACAGGAAAGCATTCAGTACTTC. Encoded protein: CASSAGQESIQYF.

The chain carries TRBV7-3 and TRBJ2-5, with D tentatively TRBD2 (5 bases). The CDR3 contains 13 residues. Germline CDR1 is SGHTA and CDR2 is FQGTGA. V was cut by 5 bases and J by 1 base, with 8 bases left in between. CDR3 in amino acids: CASSPGFQETQYF. In DNA form, the CDR3 reads TGTGCCAGCAGCCCGGGATTCCAAGAGACCCAGTACTTC.

This sequence joins TRBV3-1 (or the pseudogene TRBV3-2) and TRBJ2-3; 10 bases line up with TRBD2. Trimming cost V 1 base and J 5 bases; bases outside gene matches: 3. The CDR3 consists of 15 residues. Germline assignment: CDR1 LGHDT and CDR2 YNNKEL (reference sequence). The CDR3 region is CASSQGRLAGDTQYF. In nucleotides, the CDR3 is TGTGCCAGCAGCCAAGGGCGACTAGCGGGAGATACGCAGTATTTT.

This chain joins TRBV9 and TRBJ2-2, with a possible D match to TRBD2 (6 bases). The CDR3 runs 15 residues. Trimming shortened V by 4 bases and J by 6 bases, and 16 bases separated the two germline ends. From germline, CDR1 is SGDLS and CDR2 YYNGEE. The CDR3 DNA reads as TGTGCCAGCAGCACGGGAGTCACGTACGCCGGGGAGCTGTTTTTT. Translation: CASSTGVTYAGELFF.

The V and J genes are TRBV19 and TRBJ1-3, with D hard to call. The CDR3 is made up of 12 amino acids. V shed 3 bases and J shed 4 bases, with 4 bases lying between them. Germline V CDR1 and CDR2: LNHDA, SQIVND (reference sequence). CDR3 nucleotides: TGTGCCAGTAGTATGGGCGGAAACACCATATATTTT. The encoded protein is CASSMGGNTIYF.

This clone was detected once. The chain employs TRBV5-4 and TRBJ1-1; 9 nucleotides align to TRBD1. The germline gives CDR1 SGHNT, CDR2 YYREEE (reference sequence). This CDR3 spans 15 amino acids. The V gene end was trimmed by 4 bases and the J gene end by 0 bases; junction bases not matched to a gene: 4. The CDR3 nucleotides are TGTGCCAGCAGCCCCGGACAGGGGATGAACACTGAAGCTTTCTTT. Translated: CASSPGQGMNTEAFF.

V gene TRBV28 combines with J gene TRBJ1-2; no clear D gene. The CDR3 extends over 10 amino acids. V gave up 5 bases and J gave up 4 bases, with 2 bases separating them. Germline V CDR1 and CDR2: MDHEN, SYDVKM. CDR3 sequence: CASSRYGYTF. The CDR3 bases are TGTGCCAGCAGTCGCTATGGCTACACCTTC.

This clone was counted only a few times. The genes are TRBV21-1 and TRBJ2-7; the table calls TRBD1, which could not be checked here. TRBV21-1 is designated a pseudogene. The CDR3 is 14 amino acids. In DNA, the CDR3 is TGTGCCACAGACCTTCAAGCAGGGCCCTACGAGCAGTACTTC. It yields the protein CATDLQAGPYEQYF.

This sequence joins TRBV10-3 and TRBJ2-3; 9 bases are shared with TRBD2. This CDR3 has 14 amino acids. From germline, CDR1 is ENHRY and CDR2 SYGVKD. The junction had 2 bases not matched to a gene; V was cut back by 7 bases and J by 0 bases. The CDR3 protein is CAITSGTSTDTQYF. CDR3 sequence (DNA): TGTGCCATCACTAGCGGGACCAGCACAGATACGCAGTATTTT.

The gene calls are TRBV4-1 and TRBJ2-1, with TRBD1 matching over 9 bases. Germline CDR1 reads MGHRA; CDR2 reads YSYEKL. V gave up 5 bases and J gave up 0 bases; unmatched junction bases: 8. The CDR3 is 17 residues long. As DNA, the CDR3 is TGCGCCAGCAGCTCCCGGACAGGGGATAGCTCCTACAATGAGCAGTTCTTC. Translated: CASSSRTGDSSYNEQFF.

The chain has TRBV7-9 and TRBJ1-3, with D possibly matching TRBD1 (5 bases). Looked up from germline, CDR1 is SEHNR and CDR2 is FQNEAQ (reference sequence). V was shortened by 5 bases and J by 7 bases, with 18 bases between the two germline ends. The CDR3 is made up of 15 amino acids. CDR3 coding DNA: TGTGCCAGCAGCACCCTCAGGGATCGTGGGAACACCATATATTTT. Protein: CASSTLRDRGNTIYF.

The genes are TRBV19 and TRBJ1-5, with D uncertain. This CDR3 spans 12 amino acids. The V gene's germline CDR1 is LNHDA and CDR2 SQIVND (reference sequence). Trimming pared 6 bases from V and 7 bases from J, leaving 10 bases between. The chain's CDR3 is CASRAGVQPQHF. CDR3 sequence (DNA): TGTGCCAGTAGGGCAGGCGTCCAGCCCCAGCATTTT.

This clone was seen a single time. The genes are TRBV27 and TRBJ2-2; 8 bases match TRBD1. CDR3 length: 15 amino acids. The germline V gene encodes CDR1 MNHEY and CDR2 SMNVEV (reference sequence). Trimming removed 5 bases from V and 5 bases from J; junction bases left unmatched: 7. The CDR3 coding sequence is TGTGCCAGCAGTCGCGGACAGGGAAGTACCGGGGAGCTGTTTTTT. Amino acids: CASSRGQGSTGELFF.